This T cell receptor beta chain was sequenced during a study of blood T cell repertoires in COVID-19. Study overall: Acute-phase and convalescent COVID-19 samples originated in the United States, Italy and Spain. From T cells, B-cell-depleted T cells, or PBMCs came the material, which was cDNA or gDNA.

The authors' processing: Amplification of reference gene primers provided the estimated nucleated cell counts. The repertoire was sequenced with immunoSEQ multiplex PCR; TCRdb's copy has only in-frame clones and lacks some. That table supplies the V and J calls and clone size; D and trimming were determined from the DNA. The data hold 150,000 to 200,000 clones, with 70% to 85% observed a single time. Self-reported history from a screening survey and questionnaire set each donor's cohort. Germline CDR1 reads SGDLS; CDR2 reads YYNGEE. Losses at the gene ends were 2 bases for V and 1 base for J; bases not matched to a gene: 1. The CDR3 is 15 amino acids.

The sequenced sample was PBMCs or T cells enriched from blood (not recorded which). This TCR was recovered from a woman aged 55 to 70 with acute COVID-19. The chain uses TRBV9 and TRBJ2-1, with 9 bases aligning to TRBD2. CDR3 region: CASSVTSGSYNEQFF. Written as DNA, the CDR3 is TGTGCCAGCAGCGTCACTAGCGGGTCCTACAATGAGCAGTTCTTC.